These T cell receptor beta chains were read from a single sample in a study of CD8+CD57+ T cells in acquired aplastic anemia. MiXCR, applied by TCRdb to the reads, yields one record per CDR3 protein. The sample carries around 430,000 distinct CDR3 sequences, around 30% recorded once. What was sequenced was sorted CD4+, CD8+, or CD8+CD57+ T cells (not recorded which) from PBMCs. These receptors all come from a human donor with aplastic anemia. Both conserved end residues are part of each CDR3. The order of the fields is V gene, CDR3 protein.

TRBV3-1 CASSYRTAEAFF
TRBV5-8 CASRKTGIAYGYTF
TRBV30 CAWNTGVYEQYF
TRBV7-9 CASSLNTAAFF
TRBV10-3 CAIGPRGVSGNTIYF
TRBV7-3 CASSFHQREGSYEQYF
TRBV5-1 CASSLETGVNSPLHF
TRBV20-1 CSAKKGLGEQYF
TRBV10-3 CAISDGTSYEQYF
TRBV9 CASSVDGQINEKLFF
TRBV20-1 CSARQGEAGARELFF
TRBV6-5 CASSYSLLSVYEQYF
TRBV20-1 CSAREIVTGYTEAFF
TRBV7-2 CASSSDRGTSGYTF
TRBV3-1 CASSQDLGSSGNTIYF
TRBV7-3 CASSQGVSSPLHF
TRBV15 CATRGTKFANTGELFF
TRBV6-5 CASSYSGRRSGGYTF
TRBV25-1 CASSSPGTGYEKLFF
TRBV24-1 CATSDRGTGGRGTDTQYF
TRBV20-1 CSCGGGETQYF
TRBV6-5 CASSYALREYEQYF
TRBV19 CASSIDSTYNEQFF
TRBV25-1 CASSSIAGGGHNEQFF
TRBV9 CASSVVGSTEAFF
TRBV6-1 CASSRTGADSNQPQHF
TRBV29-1 CSGTPSTDTQYF
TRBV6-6 CASSSRGERGYTF
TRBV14 CASSQDTSRGQAGYTF
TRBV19 CASGRAGDSLEDF
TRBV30 CAWRIFGNTIYF
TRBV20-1 CTGGTSGSTQYF
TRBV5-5 CASSLAQGAYNSPLHF
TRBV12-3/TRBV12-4 CASRPGGRANYGYTF
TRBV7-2 CASSLTGRGQPQHF
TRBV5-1 CASSLGTRQPQHF
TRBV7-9 CASLAPGTGHSGYTF
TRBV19 CASSIKGTSGRAYEQYF
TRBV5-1 CASSPDSGANVLTF
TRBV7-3 CASSLTKGLAGEEQYF
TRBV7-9 CASSQTSGRGNYEQYF
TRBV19 CASSPRTGGGNQPQHF
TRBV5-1 CASSDRQGFNYGYTF
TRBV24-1 CATVEDRRLDYGYTF
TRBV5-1 CASSLDRSRYGYTF
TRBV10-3 CAISDDPNSPLHF
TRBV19 CASSNRIGIGTEAFF
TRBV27 CASSSGTPETQYF
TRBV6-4 CASSARGGEKLFF
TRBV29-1 CSVGRGQRYEQYF
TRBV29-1 CSAIAGDAEQFF
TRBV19 CASSPRQGSLDNEQFF
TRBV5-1 CASSAQGMYNEQFF
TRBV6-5 CASSYLLGKLFF
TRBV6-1 CASSKTQGARNTIYF
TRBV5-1 CASSSRAGDTEAFF
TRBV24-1 CASSLYRINSYNEQFF
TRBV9 CASRDSDTDTQYF
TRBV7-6 CASSLGQSTEAFF
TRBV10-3 CAIRGSQGTQETQYF